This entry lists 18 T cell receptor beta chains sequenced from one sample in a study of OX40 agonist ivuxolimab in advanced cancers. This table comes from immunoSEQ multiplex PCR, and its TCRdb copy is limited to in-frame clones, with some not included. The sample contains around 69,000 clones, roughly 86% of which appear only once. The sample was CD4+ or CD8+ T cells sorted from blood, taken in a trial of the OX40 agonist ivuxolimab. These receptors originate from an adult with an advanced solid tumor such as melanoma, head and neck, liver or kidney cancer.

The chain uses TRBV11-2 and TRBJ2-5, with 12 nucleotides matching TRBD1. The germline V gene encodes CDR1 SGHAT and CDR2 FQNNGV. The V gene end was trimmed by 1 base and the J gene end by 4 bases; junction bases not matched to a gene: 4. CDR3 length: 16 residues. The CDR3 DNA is TGTGCCAGCAGCTTAGGGGGACAGGGGGCAACAGAGACCCAGTACTTC. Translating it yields CASSLGGQGATETQYF. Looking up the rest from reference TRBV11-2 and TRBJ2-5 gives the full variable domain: EAGVAQSPRYKIIEKRQSVAFWCNPISGHATLYWYQQILGQGPKLLIQFQNNGVVDDSQLPKDRFSAERLKGVDSTLKIQPAKLEDSAVYLCASSLGGQGATETQYFGPGTRLLVL.

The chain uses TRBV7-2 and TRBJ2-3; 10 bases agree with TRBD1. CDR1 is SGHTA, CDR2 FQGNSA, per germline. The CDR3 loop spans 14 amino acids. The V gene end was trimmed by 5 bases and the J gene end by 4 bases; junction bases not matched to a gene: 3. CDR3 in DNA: TGTGCCAGCAGCCGGGACAGGGGTTCAGATACGCAGTATTTT. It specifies CASSRDRGSDTQYF.

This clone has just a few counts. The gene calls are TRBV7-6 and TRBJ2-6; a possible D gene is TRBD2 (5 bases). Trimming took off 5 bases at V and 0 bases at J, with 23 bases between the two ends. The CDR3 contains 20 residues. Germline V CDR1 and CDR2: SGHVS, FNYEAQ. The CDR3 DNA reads TGTGCCAGCAGCCATTTAAGAACGACCCCCGAGGGCTCTGGGGCCAACGTCCTGACTTTC. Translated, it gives CASSHLRTTPEGSGANVLTF.

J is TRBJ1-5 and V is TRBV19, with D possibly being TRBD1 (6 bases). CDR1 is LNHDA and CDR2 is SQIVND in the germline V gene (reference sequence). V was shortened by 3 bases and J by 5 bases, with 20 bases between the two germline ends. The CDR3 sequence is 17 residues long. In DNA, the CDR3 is TGTGCCAGTAGTATTCAAGGGGGGGTAGGGGATCATCAGCCCCAGCATTTT. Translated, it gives CASSIQGGVGDHQPQHF.

CDR3: CASSHGLARGELFF. CDR3 DNA sequence: TGTGCCAGCAGCCACGGACTAGCACGCGGGGAGCTGTTTTTT. This chain links TRBV11-1 with TRBJ2-2; 8 bases fit TRBD2. This CDR3 is 14 amino acids long. CDR1 and CDR2 (germline): SGHAT, FQDESV (reference sequence). V shed 5 bases and J 7 bases; nucleotides not matched to a gene: 6.

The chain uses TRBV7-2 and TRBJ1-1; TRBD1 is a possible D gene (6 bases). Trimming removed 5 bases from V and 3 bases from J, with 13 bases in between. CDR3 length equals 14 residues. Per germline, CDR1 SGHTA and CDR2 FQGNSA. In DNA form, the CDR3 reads TGTGCCAGCAGCGATAGGGGGGGATACACTGAAGCTTTCTTT. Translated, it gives CASSDRGGYTEAFF.

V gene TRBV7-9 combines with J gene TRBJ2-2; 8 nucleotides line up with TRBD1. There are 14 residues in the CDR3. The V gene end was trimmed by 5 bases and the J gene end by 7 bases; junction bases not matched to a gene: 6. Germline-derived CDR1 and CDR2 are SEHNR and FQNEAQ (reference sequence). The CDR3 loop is CASSTDRAVGELFF. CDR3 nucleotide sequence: TGTGCCAGCAGCACGGACAGGGCGGTCGGGGAGCTGTTTTTT.

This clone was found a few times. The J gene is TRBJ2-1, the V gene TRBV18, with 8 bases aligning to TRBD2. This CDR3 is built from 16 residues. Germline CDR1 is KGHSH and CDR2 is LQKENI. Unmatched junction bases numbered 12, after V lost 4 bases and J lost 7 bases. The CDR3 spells CASSLAWRGAPNEQFF. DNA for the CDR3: TGTGCCAGCTCACTCGCTTGGCGGGGGGCCCCAAATGAGCAGTTCTTC.

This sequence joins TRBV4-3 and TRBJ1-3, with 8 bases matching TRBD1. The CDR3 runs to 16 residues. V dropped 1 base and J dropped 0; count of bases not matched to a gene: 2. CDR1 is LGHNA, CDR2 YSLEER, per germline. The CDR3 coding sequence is TGCGCCAGCAGCCAAGGGGACAGGAACTCTGGAAACACCATATATTTT. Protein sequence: CASSQGDRNSGNTIYF.

This chain's CDR3 is CASSAGLGTYEQYV. CDR3 sequence (DNA): TGTGCCAGCTCGGCGGGGCTGGGGACCTACGAGCAGTACGTC. The chain couples TRBV11-1 to TRBJ2-7; maybe TRBD2 (6 bases). V gave up 8 bases and J gave up 2 bases, with 16 bases separating them. CDR3 length equals 14 residues. Germline-derived CDR1 and CDR2 are SGHAT and FQDESV (reference sequence).

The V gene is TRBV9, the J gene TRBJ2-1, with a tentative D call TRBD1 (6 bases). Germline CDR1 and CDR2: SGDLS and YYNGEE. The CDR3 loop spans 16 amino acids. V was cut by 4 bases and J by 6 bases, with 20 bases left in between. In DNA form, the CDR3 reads TGTGCCAGCAGCATCTGGACAGCCTCAGGGACCAATGAGCAGTTCTTC. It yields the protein CASSIWTASGTNEQFF. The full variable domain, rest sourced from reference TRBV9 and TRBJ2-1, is DSGVTQTPKHLITATGQRVTLRCSPRSGDLSVYWYQQSLDQGLQFLIQYYNGEERAKGNILERFSAQQFPDLHSELNLSSLELGDSALYFCASSIWTASGTNEQFFGPGTRLTVL.

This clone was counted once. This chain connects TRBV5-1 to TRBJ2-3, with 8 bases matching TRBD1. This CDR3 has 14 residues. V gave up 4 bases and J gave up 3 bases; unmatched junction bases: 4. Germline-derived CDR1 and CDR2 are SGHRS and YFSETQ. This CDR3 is CASSPDRGTDTQYF. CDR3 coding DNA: TGCGCCAGCAGCCCCGACAGGGGTACAGATACGCAGTATTTT.

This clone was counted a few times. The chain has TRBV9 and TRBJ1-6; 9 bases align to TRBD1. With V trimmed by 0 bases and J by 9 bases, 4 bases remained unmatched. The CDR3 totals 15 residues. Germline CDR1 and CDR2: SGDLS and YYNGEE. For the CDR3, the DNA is TGTGCCAGCAGCGTAGAGGGGACAGGGAGTTCACCCCTCCACTTT. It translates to CASSVEGTGSSPLHF.

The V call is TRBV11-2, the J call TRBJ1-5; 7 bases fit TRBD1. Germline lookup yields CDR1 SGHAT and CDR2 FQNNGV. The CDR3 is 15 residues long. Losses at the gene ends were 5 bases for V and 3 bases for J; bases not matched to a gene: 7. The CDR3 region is CASSVTGYPNQPQHF. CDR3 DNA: TGTGCCAGCAGCGTGACAGGGTACCCCAATCAGCCCCAGCATTTT.

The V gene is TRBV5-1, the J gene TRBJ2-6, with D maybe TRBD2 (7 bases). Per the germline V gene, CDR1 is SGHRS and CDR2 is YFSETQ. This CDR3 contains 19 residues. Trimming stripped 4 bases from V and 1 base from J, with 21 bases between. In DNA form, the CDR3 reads TGCGCCAGCAGCGGCCGCGTGGGGGGGCGCGAGTCTGGGGCCAACGTCCTGACTTTC. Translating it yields CASSGRVGGRESGANVLTF.

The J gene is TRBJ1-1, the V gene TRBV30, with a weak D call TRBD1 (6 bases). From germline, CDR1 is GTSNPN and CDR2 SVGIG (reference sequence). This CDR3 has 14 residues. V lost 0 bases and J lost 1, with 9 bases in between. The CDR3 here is CAWSVRGRNTEAFF. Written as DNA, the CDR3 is TGTGCCTGGAGTGTCAGGGGAAGGAACACTGAAGCTTTCTTT.

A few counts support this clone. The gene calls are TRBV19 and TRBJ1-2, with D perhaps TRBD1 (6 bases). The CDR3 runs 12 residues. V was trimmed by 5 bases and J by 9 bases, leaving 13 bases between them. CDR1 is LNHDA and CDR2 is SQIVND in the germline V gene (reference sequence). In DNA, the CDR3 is TGTGCCAGTAGTGATACAGGGAGAAGCTACACCTTC. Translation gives CASSDTGRSYTF.

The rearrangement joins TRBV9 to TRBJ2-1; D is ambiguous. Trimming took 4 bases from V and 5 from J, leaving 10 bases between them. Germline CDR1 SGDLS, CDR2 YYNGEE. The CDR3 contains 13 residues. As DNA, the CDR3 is TGTGCCAGCAGCTCGAGCACTGACAATGAGCAGTTCTTC. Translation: CASSSSTDNEQFF.